Listed below are T cell receptor beta chains from one sample, sequenced in a study of blood T cell repertoires in COVID-19. TCRdb's copy holds only in-frame clones and misses some; the assay was immunoSEQ multiplex PCR. The table has just over 150,000 clones, 85% to 95% seen once; the top ten hold over 3.5%. Source material: peripheral blood. The receptors derive from a woman between 50 and 59 years old with acute or convalescent COVID-19. CDR3s leave out the opening cysteine and the closing phenylalanine or tryptophan. The D gene is left open where the match is weak. Clone size is stated in some rows and not others, as once, few, many or a class when expanded.

D gene	V gene	J gene	clone size	CDR3 protein
-	TRBV28	TRBJ1-4	-	ASSLGGFGEKLF
-	TRBV4-1	TRBJ1-3	-	ASSQESLLNSGNTIY
TRBD1	TRBV7-6	TRBJ2-7	-	ASSSRDSKTYEQY
-	TRBV29-1	TRBJ2-7	-	SVYGGPGRRDEQY
TRBD1	TRBV19	TRBJ1-4	-	ASRTTGGGEKLF
TRBD2	TRBV9	TRBJ2-7	-	ASSPGEGGYEQY
TRBD1	TRBV27	TRBJ2-3	-	ASSLTGTRNTDTQY
-	TRBV5-8	TRBJ1-1	once	ASSMSPRTARVAF
TRBD1	TRBV24-1	TRBJ1-2	-	ATSETGTGGFRGYT
-	TRBV11-3	TRBJ1-5	-	ASRLPYGNQPQH